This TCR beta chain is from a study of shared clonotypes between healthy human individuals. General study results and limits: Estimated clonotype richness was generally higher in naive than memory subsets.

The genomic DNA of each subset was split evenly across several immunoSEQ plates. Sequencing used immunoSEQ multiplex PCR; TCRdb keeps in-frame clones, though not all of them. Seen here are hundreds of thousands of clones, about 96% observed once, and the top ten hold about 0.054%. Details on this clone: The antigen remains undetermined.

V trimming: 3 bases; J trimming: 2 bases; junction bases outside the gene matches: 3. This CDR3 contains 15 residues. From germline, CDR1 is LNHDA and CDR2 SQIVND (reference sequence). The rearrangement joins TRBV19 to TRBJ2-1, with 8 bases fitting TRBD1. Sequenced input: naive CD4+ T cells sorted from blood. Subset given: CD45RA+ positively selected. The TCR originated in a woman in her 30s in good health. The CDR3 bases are TGTGCCAGTAGTATCCGGACAGGGACCTACAATGAGCAGTTCTTC. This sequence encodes CASSIRTGTYNEQFF.